This T cell receptor (beta chain) was captured in a study of chemoradiotherapy in HPV16-positive cancers. Trimming stripped 2 bases from V and 0 bases from J, with 10 bases between. The germline CDR1 and CDR2 sequences are SGDLS and YYNGEE. CDR3 length: 15 amino acids. This clone has a single count. This table comes from immunoSEQ multiplex PCR, and its TCRdb copy is limited to in-frame clones, with some not included. The table lists 15,000 or so clones, more than 75% of them singletons. This sample was gathered from a patient who underwent chemoradiotherapy. The chain couples TRBV9 to TRBJ2-3; possibly TRBD1 or TRBD2 for D (6 bases each). The receptor was isolated from a human donor with HPV-associated anogenital cancer. This CDR3 reads CASSVGGPSTDTQYF. CDR3 nucleotides: TGTGCCAGCAGCGTTGGGGGGCCTAGCACAGATACGCAGTATTTT. Full variable domain (missing parts from reference TRBV9 and TRBJ2-3): DSGVTQTPKHLITATGQRVTLRCSPRSGDLSVYWYQQSLDQGLQFLIQYYNGEERAKGNILERFSAQQFPDLHSELNLSSLELGDSALYFCASSVGGPSTDTQYFGPGTRLTVL.